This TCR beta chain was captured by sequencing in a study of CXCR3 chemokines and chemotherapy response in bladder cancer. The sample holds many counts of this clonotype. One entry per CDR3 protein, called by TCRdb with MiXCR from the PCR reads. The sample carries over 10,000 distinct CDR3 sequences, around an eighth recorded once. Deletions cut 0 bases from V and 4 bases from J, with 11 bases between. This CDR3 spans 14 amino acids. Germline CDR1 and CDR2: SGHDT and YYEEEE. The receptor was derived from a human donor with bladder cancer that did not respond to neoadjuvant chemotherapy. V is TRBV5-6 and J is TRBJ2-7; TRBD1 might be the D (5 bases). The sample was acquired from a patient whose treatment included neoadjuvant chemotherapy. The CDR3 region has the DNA TGTGCCAGCAGCTTGGGTGCAGGGAATTACGAGCAGTACTTC. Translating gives CASSLGAGNYEQYF. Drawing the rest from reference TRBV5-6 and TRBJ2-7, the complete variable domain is DAGVTQSPTHLIKTRGQQVTLRCSPKSGHDTVSWYQQALGQGPQFIFQYYEEEERQRGNFPDRFSGHQFPNYSSELNVNALLLGDSALYLCASSLGAGNYEQYFGPGTRLTVT.